The clone carrying this T cell receptor beta chain occurred a few times. Its antigen remains unidentified. This CDR3 is built from 19 residues. CDR1 is SGHRS and CDR2 is YFSETQ in the germline V gene. The V gene end was trimmed by 4 bases and the J gene end by 0 bases; junction bases not matched to a gene: 13. This specimen belongs to a study of identical twins. Findings and limits, study-wide: Its conclusions, products of cross-sectional statistical analysis, did not come from following the same donors. Beta clonotypes that were abundant in cord blood contained fewer insertions, a pattern absent from memory repertoires.

Carrying unique molecular identifiers, the cDNA also gained a universal primer site through template switching. TCRdb independently ran MiXCR on the 5' RACE reads; one entry per CDR3 protein. This sample has approximately 680,000 distinct CDR3 sequences, with less than 9% found just once. These sequences were also reported in another study, on yellow fever vaccine responses in identical twins.

This chain uses TRBV5-1 with TRBJ2-5; 12 positions agree with TRBD2. Sample: PBMCs. This receptor was obtained from a woman in her late teens or twenties in good health. CDR3 loop: CASSRTSGNLGTYQETQYF. The DNA for the CDR3 is TGCGCCAGCAGCCGGACTAGCGGGAACCTTGGGACGTACCAAGAGACCCAGTACTTC.